This T cell receptor (beta chain) was sequenced for a study of T cell responses to AZD1222 COVID-19 vaccine. Study details: Second-dose intervals of approximately 4 or approximately 12 weeks were pooled.

The method was immunoSEQ multiplex PCR; TCRdb's version includes in-frame clones alone and lacks a portion of them. The sample records tens of thousands of clones, 60% to 85% being singletons. The sequences come from peripheral blood, collected on day 0 of AZD1222 vaccination. This clonotype was obtained from an adult in good health.

For the CDR3, the DNA is TGCGCCAGCAGCCTATCCTTCACAGGGGGCAATCAGCCCCAGCATTTT. This sequence encodes CASSLSFTGGNQPQHF. The J gene is TRBJ1-5, the V gene TRBV4-1, with 7 bases fitting TRBD1. CDR1 and CDR2 from the germline V gene are MGHRA and YSYEKL. The CDR3 contains 16 residues. J was trimmed by 2 bases and V by 4 bases; bases with no gene match: 8.